This entry is about one T cell receptor (beta chain). The antigen remains undetermined. The data derive from a study of shared clonotypes between healthy human individuals. Study conclusions and caveats: Collection of samples was limited to blood; tissue repertoires likely differ. About 5% of naive CD4 clonotypes were shared across a few donors.

The CD4+ fraction was divided into a CD45RA+ naive subset and a CD45RA-negative memory subset. Germline V CDR1 and CDR2: MNHNS, SASEGT. With 4 bases removed from V and 0 bases from J, the gap between germline ends came to 16 bases. The CDR3 runs to 16 residues. At deep level, the assay was performed. This table comes from immunoSEQ multiplex PCR, and its TCRdb copy is limited to in-frame clones, with some not included. The sample gives a few million clones, 80% to 95% of which show up once; roughly 0.36% is in the top ten. The TCR sequence derives from a man between 18 and 29 years old in good health. Some clones in this sample may be carry-over from other donors' samples. The chain uses TRBV6-1 and TRBJ2-7; the D gene is possibly TRBD1 (6 bases). Sequencing was carried out using naive CD4+ T cells from PBMCs. Subset defined: CD45RA+ positively selected. CDR3 DNA: TGTGCCAGCAGTGTACAAAGGGACACCTACTCCTACGAGCAGTACTTC. This sequence encodes CASSVQRDTYSYEQYF.